Listed here are 27 T cell receptor beta chains from one sample, sequenced in a study of blood T cell repertoires in COVID-19. Using immunoSEQ multiplex PCR, the repertoire was profiled, and TCRdb retains in-frame clones only, with some absent. The sample consists of about 310,000 clones, around 85% of them appearing once. Sequencing was performed on PBMCs or T cells enriched from blood (not recorded which). The receptors originated from a woman aged 25 to 39 who had been exposed to COVID-19.

V and J are TRBV7-3 and TRBJ1-3, with 8 bases aligning to TRBD1. V lost 5 bases to trimming and J lost 4 bases; unmatched junction nucleotides: 10. The germline CDR1 and CDR2 sequences are SGHTA and FQGTGA. This CDR3 region has 16 residues. DNA of the CDR3: TGTGCCAGCAGCCCTCCTGGGGACAGGCAGGGAAACACCATATATTTT. Translation gives CASSPPGDRQGNTIYF. Variable domain in full (rest from reference TRBV7-3 and TRBJ1-3): GAGVSQTPSNKVTEKGKYVELRCDPISGHTALYWYRQSLGQGPEFLIYFQGTGAADDSGLPNDRFFAVRPEGSVSTLKIQRTERGDSAVYLCASSPPGDRQGNTIYFGEGSWLTVV.

The gene calls are TRBV18 and TRBJ2-5, with D possibly being TRBD2 (5 bases). The CDR3 consists of 14 residues. The germline V gene has CDR1 KGHSH and CDR2 LQKENI. Trimming removed 0 bases at V and 0 bases at J, with 5 bases between. Here the CDR3 reads CASSPPGDQETQYF. In DNA, the CDR3 is TGTGCCAGCTCACCACCCGGGGACCAAGAGACCCAGTACTTC.

This clone was detected a few times. This rearrangement joins TRBV7-8 to TRBJ2-5, with D uncertain. The CDR3 loop spans 14 amino acids. Per germline, CDR1 SGHVS and CDR2 FQNEAQ. V lost 1 base and J lost 2, with 8 bases in between. This CDR3 is CASSLVVRQETQYF. The CDR3 DNA sequence: TGTGCCAGCAGCTTAGTTGTGCGGCAAGAGACCCAGTACTTC.

This clone was counted once. The V and J genes are TRBV5-1 and TRBJ1-6, with a weak D call TRBD1 (6 bases). The V and J ends lost 3 bases and 8 bases respectively, with 12 bases between them. The CDR3 has 14 amino acids. The germline CDR1 and CDR2 sequences are SGHRS and YFSETQ. The CDR3, as DNA: TGCGCCAGCAGCTCCAGGGGCGGTTATTCACCCCTCCACTTT. The encoded protein is CASSSRGGYSPLHF.

The genes are TRBV4-3 and TRBJ1-1; 8 positions match TRBD1. This CDR3 is built from 15 residues. Trimming at V came to 0 bases and at J to 10 bases, leaving 10 bases not matched to a gene. Germline CDR1 reads LGHNA; CDR2 reads YSLEER. The CDR3 coding sequence is TGCGCCAGCAGCCAAGATCTCCCTGGACAGGGCGCAGCTTTCTTT. Translated, it gives CASSQDLPGQGAAFF.

About this clone itself: The sample contains more than one DNA sequence encoding this CDR3. Here the CDR3 DNA reads TGTGCCTGGAGCTCTAACTATGGCTACACCTTC. Its protein product is CAWSSNYGYTF. The chain is built from TRBV30 and TRBJ1-2; D is undetermined. The CDR3 extends over 11 amino acids. Trimming pared 3 bases from V and 0 bases from J, leaving 2 bases between. Germline assignment: CDR1 GTSNPN and CDR2 SVGIG (reference sequence).

The rearrangement links TRBV24-1 to TRBJ1-1; D remains unclear. V lost 4 bases and J lost 1, with 9 bases in between. From germline, CDR1 is KGHDR and CDR2 SFDVKD. The CDR3 spans 14 residues. DNA for the CDR3: TGTGCCACCAGTGAGAAATCGCGGAACACTGAAGCTTTCTTT. Its protein is CATSEKSRNTEAFF.

This chain links TRBV12-3 or TRBV12-4 with TRBJ2-5, with 8 positions matching TRBD2. The CDR3 length is 13 residues. V lost 6 bases to trimming and J lost 4 bases; unmatched junction nucleotides: 4. DNA of the CDR3: TGTGCCAGCAGGACGGGGGGGCCAGAGACCCAGTACTTC. This codes for CASRTGGPETQYF.

The chain links TRBV10-1 to TRBJ2-1; D call uncertain. V shed 2 bases and J shed 7 bases, with 12 bases lying between them. In germline, CDR1 is WNHNN, CDR2 SYGVQD (reference sequence). This CDR3 spans 14 amino acids. CDR3 bases: TGCGCCAGCAGTGAGGCCCGGGTGAGAAATGAGCAGTTCTTC. Encoded protein: CASSEARVRNEQFF.

A note on this clone: Germline is not matched at one junction end, which may reflect a read error. This rearrangement joins TRBV7-7 to TRBJ2-1, with D tentatively TRBD1 (7 bases). Germline V CDR1 and CDR2: SSHAT, FNYEAQ (reference sequence). CDR3 size: 17 residues. The CDR3 loop reads CASSPIRGATVNNEQFF. CDR3 DNA sequence: TGTGCTAGCAGCCCGATCAGGGGGGCTACTGTAAATAATGAGCAGTTCTTC.

The chain joins TRBV28 to TRBJ1-2; 7 bases fit TRBD1. Germline V gene data show CDR1 as MDHEN and CDR2 as SYDVKM. J lost 7 bases, V lost 6 bases, and 5 bases had no gene match. There are 12 residues in the CDR3. The chain's CDR3 is CASSGTAPGYTF. The CDR3, as DNA: TGTGCCAGCAGCGGGACAGCCCCTGGCTACACCTTC.

The chain links TRBV19 to TRBJ1-3; tentatively, D is TRBD1 (6 bases). The CDR3 totals 17 residues. The germline CDR1 and CDR2 sequences are LNHDA and SQIVND (reference sequence). The V end was cut by 5 bases, the J end by 0 bases, with 17 bases between. The CDR3 region has the DNA TGTGCCAGTAGTCGGACAGTTTTCCTGACCTCTGGAAACACCATATATTTT. This codes for CASSRTVFLTSGNTIYF.

This chain uses TRBV2 with TRBJ2-3, with 7 nucleotides matching TRBD2. Looked up from germline, CDR1 is SNHLY and CDR2 is FYNNEI. V lost 7 bases and J lost 6; bases outside the gene matches: 10. CDR3 length: 14 residues. DNA of the CDR3: TGTGCCAGCACTGGGGGGAGGGCCACGGATACGCAGTATTTT. This gives the protein CASTGGRATDTQYF.

The genes are TRBV9 and TRBJ2-1; 9 nucleotides align to TRBD2. J lost 0 bases, V lost 4 bases, and 8 bases had no gene match. The CDR3 totals 17 residues. CDR1 and CDR2 from the germline V gene are SGDLS and YYNGEE. The CDR3 sequence is CASSFSSGTFSYNEQFF. DNA for the CDR3: TGTGCCAGCAGCTTCTCTAGCGGGACGTTCTCCTACAATGAGCAGTTCTTC.

The CDR3 sequence is CASSQEGYSGYTF. The CDR3 DNA follows: TGCGCCAGCAGCCAGGAGGGTTACTCTGGCTACACCTTC. The chain employs TRBV4-3 and TRBJ1-2; D is uncertain. The germline V and J ends were trimmed by 3 bases and 7 bases, with 12 bases remaining between them. Per the germline V gene, CDR1 is LGHNA and CDR2 is YSLEER. The CDR3 loop spans 13 amino acids.

This clone was counted once. V usage is TRBV6-4 and J usage is TRBJ2-2; D is undetermined. CDR3 length: 13 residues. The germline V gene has CDR1 MRHNA and CDR2 SNTAGT. Trimming pared 4 bases from V and 2 bases from J, leaving 5 bases between. Here the CDR3 DNA reads TGTGCCAGCAGTGCCCAAAACACCGGGGAGCTGTTTTTT. Residues: CASSAQNTGELFF.

The V call is TRBV3-1 (or the pseudogene TRBV3-2), the J call TRBJ2-1; 10 bases agree with TRBD1. Germline lookup yields CDR1 LGHDT and CDR2 YNNKEL (reference sequence). V shed 6 bases and J 4 bases; nucleotides not matched to a gene: 12. The CDR3 has 17 residues. This chain's CDR3 is CASSQRTGGTAYNEQFF. The DNA of the CDR3 is TGTGCCAGCAGTCAAAGGACAGGGGGGACAGCTTACAATGAGCAGTTCTTC.

The V call is TRBV27, the J call TRBJ2-7; TRBD1 agrees at 9 bases. The V segment lost 8 bases and the J segment 5 bases; nucleotides outside the gene matches: 10. Germline values: CDR1 MNHEY, CDR2 SMNVEV (reference sequence). The CDR3 covers 14 residues. CDR3 sequence reads: CASGRTGGWDEQYF. The CDR3, as DNA: TGTGCCAGCGGCCGAACAGGGGGCTGGGACGAGCAGTACTTC.

The chain employs TRBV6-5 and TRBJ1-5; D is possibly TRBD1 (5 bases). The CDR3 is made up of 14 amino acids. The V end lost 9 bases, the J end lost 4 bases, and 16 bases lay between the germline ends. CDR1 and CDR2 from the germline V gene are MNHEY and SVGAGI. The CDR3 sequence: CASRQGGRNQPQHF. DNA of the CDR3: TGTGCCAGTAGGCAGGGAGGTCGGAATCAGCCCCAGCATTTT.

The J gene is TRBJ1-1, the V gene TRBV4-2; D not resolved. The germline V and J ends were trimmed by 4 bases and 5 bases, with 11 bases remaining between them. This CDR3 comprises 13 residues. CDR1 and CDR2 from the germline V gene are LGHNA and YNFKEQ. The CDR3 DNA follows: TGTGCCAGCAGCCCTGAAGGAGGTACTGAAGCTTTCTTT. It translates to CASSPEGGTEAFF.

The chain links TRBV28 to TRBJ1-1, with a tentative D call TRBD1 (6 bases). The CDR3 length is 15 residues. Germline loops: CDR1 MDHEN, CDR2 SYDVKM. Trimming took off 5 bases at V and 0 bases at J, with 13 bases between the two ends. CDR3 bases: TGTGCCAGCAGTAGCACCGGGACAATGAACACTGAAGCTTTCTTT. It specifies CASSSTGTMNTEAFF.

The chain links TRBV6-5 to TRBJ1-1, with D unclear. Germline loops: CDR1 MNHEY, CDR2 SVGAGI. V lost 2 bases to trimming and J lost 5 bases, with 9 bases between them. The CDR3 is 13 residues long. Here the CDR3 DNA reads TGTGCCAGCAGTTACAAAAAGGAGACTGAAGCTTTCTTT. Its translation: CASSYKKETEAFF.

The chain uses TRBV7-2 and TRBJ2-3; 7 bases align to TRBD1. Looked up from germline, CDR1 is SGHTA and CDR2 is FQGNSA. Germline trimming cut 1 base from V and 4 bases from J; bases unmatched to any gene: 11. The CDR3 is 17 residues long. CDR3 in DNA: TGTGCCAGCAGCTTAGGGTTAGGGGGCTCTAAGGCAGATACGCAGTATTTT. Residues: CASSLGLGGSKADTQYF.

The J gene is TRBJ1-3, the V gene TRBV7-9; 7 bases map to TRBD1. The ends lost 1 base at V and 3 bases at J; junction bases unmatched: 6. Germline V lookup: CDR1 SEHNR, CDR2 FQNEAQ (reference sequence). The CDR3 is 16 amino acids. This CDR3 reads CASSLGGGVHGNTIYF. The CDR3 DNA follows: TGTGCCAGCAGCTTAGGAGGGGGCGTCCATGGAAACACCATATATTTT.

The chain couples TRBV7-6 to TRBJ2-7; 7 bases are shared with TRBD2. The CDR3 extends over 16 amino acids. Germline V gene data show CDR1 as SGHVS and CDR2 as FNYEAQ. The J segment lost 4 bases and the V segment lost 4 bases, leaving 13 bases of the junction unmatched. This CDR3 is CASSSPLVGRAYEQYF. The CDR3 DNA is TGTGCCAGCAGCTCTCCTCTTGTAGGGAGGGCGTACGAGCAGTACTTC.

The V and J genes are TRBV12-3 or TRBV12-4 and TRBJ1-1; D not resolved. V dropped 4 bases and J dropped 6 bases, with 9 bases sitting between them. The CDR3 has 12 amino acids. The CDR3 region has the DNA TGTGCCAGCAGTTCCGGGTGGTCTGAAGCTTTCTTT. Translation gives CASSSGWSEAFF.

This clone was counted a single time. The V and J genes are TRBV18 and TRBJ2-1; 7 bases match TRBD2. CDR3 length: 16 amino acids. The V and J ends lost 6 bases and 0 bases, in that order; junction bases with no gene match: 8. The germline CDR1 and CDR2 sequences are KGHSH and LQKENI. The CDR3 region is CASSPLAVSSYNEQFF. The CDR3 DNA sequence: TGTGCCAGCTCCCCCCTAGCGGTGAGCTCCTACAATGAGCAGTTCTTC.